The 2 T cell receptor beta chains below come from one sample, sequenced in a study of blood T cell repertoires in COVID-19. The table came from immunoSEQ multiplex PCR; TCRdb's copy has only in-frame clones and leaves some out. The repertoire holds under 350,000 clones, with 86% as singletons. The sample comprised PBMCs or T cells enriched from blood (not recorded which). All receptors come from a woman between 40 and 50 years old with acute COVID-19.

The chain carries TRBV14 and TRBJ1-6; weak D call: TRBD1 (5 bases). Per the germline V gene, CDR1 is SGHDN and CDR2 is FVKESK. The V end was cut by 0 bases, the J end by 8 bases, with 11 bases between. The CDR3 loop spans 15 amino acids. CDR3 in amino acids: CASSQEQGGDSPLHF. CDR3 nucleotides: TGTGCCAGCAGCCAAGAGCAGGGAGGGGATTCACCCCTCCACTTT.

CDR3 loop: CASSVVSGDGRFF. The DNA of the CDR3 is TGTGCCAGCAGTGTTGTTAGCGGGGATGGGCGGTTCTTC. This chain joins TRBV2 and TRBJ2-1, with TRBD2 matching 8 bases. The J segment lost 15 bases and the V segment lost 4 bases, leaving 11 bases of the junction unmatched. The CDR3 spans 13 residues. Germline V gene data show CDR1 as SNHLY and CDR2 as FYNNEI.